This T cell receptor (beta chain) is from a study of T cell responses to AZD1222 COVID-19 vaccine. Study findings and constraints: The donor cohort was predominantly white British with a female majority, and clonal diversity may have been underestimated. Every sample of the repertoires postdated the peak T cell response. Spike-specific TCR breadth and depth went up after people got two AZD1222 doses.

The CDR3 is 12 residues long. The V gene's germline CDR1 is LNHDA and CDR2 SQIVND (reference sequence). The germline V and J ends were trimmed by 4 bases and 8 bases, with 8 bases remaining between them. TCRdb's copy holds only in-frame clones and misses some; the assay was immunoSEQ multiplex PCR. The sample shows approximately 80,000 clones, around 93% of them seen only once. Of note for this clone: Antigen: not known.

J is TRBJ2-2 and V is TRBV19, with a weak D call TRBD1 (5 bases). This receptor was obtained from an adult who received the AZD1222 COVID-19 vaccine. Specimen: peripheral blood, collected 28 days after the second AZD1222 dose. This chain's CDR3 is CASSTQGGELFF. CDR3 sequence (DNA): TGTGCCAGTAGTACCCAGGGTGGGGAGCTGTTTTTT.